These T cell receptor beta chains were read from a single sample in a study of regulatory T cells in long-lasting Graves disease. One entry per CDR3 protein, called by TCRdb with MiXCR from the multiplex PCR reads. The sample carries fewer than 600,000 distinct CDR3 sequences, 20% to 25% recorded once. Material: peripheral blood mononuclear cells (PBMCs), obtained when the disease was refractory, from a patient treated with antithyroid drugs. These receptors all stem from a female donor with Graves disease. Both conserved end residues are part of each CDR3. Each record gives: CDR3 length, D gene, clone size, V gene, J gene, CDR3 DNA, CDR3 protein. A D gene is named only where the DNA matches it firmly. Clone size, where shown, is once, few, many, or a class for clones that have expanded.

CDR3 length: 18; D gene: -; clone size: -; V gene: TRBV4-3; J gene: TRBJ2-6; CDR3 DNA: TGCGCCAGCAGCCAAGTCCCCACATTGGGGTCCGGGGCCAACGTCCTGACTTTC; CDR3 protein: CASSQVPTLGSGANVLTF
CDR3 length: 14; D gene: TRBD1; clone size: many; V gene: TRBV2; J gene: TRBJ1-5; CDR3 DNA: TGTGCCAGCAGTGGAACAGGGGGCAGACAGCCCCAGCATTTT; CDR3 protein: CASSGTGGRQPQHF
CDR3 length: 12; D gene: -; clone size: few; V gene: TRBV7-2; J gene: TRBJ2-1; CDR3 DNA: TGTGCCAGCAGCCCGCAGAGGAATGAGCAGTTCTTC; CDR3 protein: CASSPQRNEQFF
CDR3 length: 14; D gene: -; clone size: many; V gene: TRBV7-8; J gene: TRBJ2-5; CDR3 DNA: TGTGCCAGCAATTTGCTCTGGAGGCAAGAGACCCAGTACTTC; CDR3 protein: CASNLLWRQETQYF
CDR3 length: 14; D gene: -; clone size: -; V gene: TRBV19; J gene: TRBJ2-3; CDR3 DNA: TGTGCCAGTAGTATACCCTATAGCACAGATACGCAGTATTTT; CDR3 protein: CASSIPYSTDTQYF
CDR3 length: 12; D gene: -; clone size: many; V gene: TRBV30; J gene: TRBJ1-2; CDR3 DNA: TGTGCCTGGAGTGAGAACAACCTCGGCTACACCTTC; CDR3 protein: CAWSENNLGYTF
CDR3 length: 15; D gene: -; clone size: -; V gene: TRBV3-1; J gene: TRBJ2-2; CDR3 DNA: TGTGCCAGCAGCCAAGCCGCGGGGCAGGTCGGGGAGCTGTTTTTT; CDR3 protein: CASSQAAGQVGELFF
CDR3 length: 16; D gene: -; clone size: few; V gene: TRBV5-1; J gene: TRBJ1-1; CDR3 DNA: TGCGCCAGCAGCTTGAATTCCCGGACACCGAACACTGAAGCTTTCTTT; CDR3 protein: CASSLNSRTPNTEAFF
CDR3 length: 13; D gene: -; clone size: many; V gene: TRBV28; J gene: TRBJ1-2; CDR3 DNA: TGTGCCAGCAGACCCTCGGCAGGGATCGGCTACACCTTC; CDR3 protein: CASRPSAGIGYTF
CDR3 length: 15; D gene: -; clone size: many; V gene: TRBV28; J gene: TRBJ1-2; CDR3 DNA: TGTGCCAGCAGTTCCCCTCATGACGGTAACTATGGCTACACCTTC; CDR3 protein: CASSSPHDGNYGYTF
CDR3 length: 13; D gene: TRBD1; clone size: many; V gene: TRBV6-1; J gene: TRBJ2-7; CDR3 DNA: TGTGCCAGCACCGCGGGACAGGGGGTAAAGCAGTACTTC; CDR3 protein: CASTAGQGVKQYF
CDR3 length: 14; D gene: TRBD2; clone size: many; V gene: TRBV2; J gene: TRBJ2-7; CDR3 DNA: TGTGCCAGCAGTTACCGGGAGGGATACTACGAGCAGTACTTC; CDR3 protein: CASSYREGYYEQYF
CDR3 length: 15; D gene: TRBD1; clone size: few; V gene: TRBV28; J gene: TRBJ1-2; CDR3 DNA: TGTGCCAGCAGTCGGTCCGGGACAGGGTTGAGTGGCTACACCTTC; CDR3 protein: CASSRSGTGLSGYTF
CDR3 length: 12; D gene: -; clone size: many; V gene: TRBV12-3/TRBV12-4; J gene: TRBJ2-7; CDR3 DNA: TGTGCCAGCAGTTTAGAGGGCTACGAGCAGTACTTC; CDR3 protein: CASSLEGYEQYF
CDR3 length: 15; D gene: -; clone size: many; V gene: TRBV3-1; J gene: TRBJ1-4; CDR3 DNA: TGTGCCAGCAGCCAAGAAGGTTGGCCAAAGGAAAAACTGTTTTTT; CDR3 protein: CASSQEGWPKEKLFF
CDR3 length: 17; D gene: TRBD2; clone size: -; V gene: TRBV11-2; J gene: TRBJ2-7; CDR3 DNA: TGTGCCAGCAGCCCGGGGCAGGGACTAGCGGGTGCCTACGAGCAGTACTTC; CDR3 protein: CASSPGQGLAGAYEQYF
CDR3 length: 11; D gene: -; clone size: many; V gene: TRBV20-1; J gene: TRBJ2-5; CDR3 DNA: TGCAGTGCTAGAGTAGGGGGGACCCAGTACTTC; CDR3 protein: CSARVGGTQYF
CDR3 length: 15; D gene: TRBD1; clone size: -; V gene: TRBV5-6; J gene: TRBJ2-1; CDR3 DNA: TGTGCCAGCAGCTTGGGGGACAGGGACTACAATGAGCAGTTCTTC; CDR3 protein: CASSLGDRDYNEQFF
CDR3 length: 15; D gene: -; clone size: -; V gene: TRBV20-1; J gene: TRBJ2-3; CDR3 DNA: TGCAGTGCTACTTACCTTAGAACTAGCACAGATACGCAGTATTTT; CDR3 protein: CSATYLRTSTDTQYF
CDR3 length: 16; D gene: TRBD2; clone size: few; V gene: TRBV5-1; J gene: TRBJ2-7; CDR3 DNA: TGCGCCAGCAGCCCCCGGACTAGCGGGAGGGAGCGCGAGCAGTACTTC; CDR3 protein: CASSPRTSGREREQYF
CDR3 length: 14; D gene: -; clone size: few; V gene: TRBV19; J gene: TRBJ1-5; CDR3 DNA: TGTGCCAGTGCACGTGGGTATAGCAATCAGCCCCAGCATTTT; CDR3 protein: CASARGYSNQPQHF
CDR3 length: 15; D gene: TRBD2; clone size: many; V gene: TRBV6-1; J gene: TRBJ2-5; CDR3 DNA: TGTGCCAGCAAAATAGCGGGTGTAAGACAAGAGACCCAGTACTTC; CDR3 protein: CASKIAGVRQETQYF
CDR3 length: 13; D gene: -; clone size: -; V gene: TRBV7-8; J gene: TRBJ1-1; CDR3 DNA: TGTGCCAGCAGCAGAACTCGGGACACTGAAGCTTTCTTT; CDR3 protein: CASSRTRDTEAFF
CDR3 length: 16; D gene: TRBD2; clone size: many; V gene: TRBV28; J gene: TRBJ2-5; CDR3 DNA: TGTGCCAGCAGTACTCTACTAGCGGGGGGCCGGGAGACCCAGTACTTC; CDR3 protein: CASSTLLAGGRETQYF
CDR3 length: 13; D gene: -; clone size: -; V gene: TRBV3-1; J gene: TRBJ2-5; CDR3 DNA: TGTGCCAGCAGCCCGGGCCCCGGGACGACCCAGTACTTC; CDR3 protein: CASSPGPGTTQYF
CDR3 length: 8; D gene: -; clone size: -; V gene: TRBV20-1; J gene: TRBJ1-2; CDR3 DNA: TGCAGTGCCGCGTCCTTAAACTTC; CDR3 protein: CSAASLNF
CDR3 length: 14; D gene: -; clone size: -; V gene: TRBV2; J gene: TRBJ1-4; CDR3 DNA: TGTGTCAGCACAGCAGTGGGGGGGAATGAAAAACTGTTTTTT; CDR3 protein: CVSTAVGGNEKLFF
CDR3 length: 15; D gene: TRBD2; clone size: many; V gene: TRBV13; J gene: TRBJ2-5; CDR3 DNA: TGTGCCAGCAGCCGTACTAGCGGGGGGGTAGAGACCCAGTACTTC; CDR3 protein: CASSRTSGGVETQYF
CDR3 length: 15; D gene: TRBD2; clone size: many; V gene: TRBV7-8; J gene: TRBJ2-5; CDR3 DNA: TGTGCCAGCAGCCCTCTGGGGGGGAGAGGAGAGACCCAGTACTTC; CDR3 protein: CASSPLGGRGETQYF
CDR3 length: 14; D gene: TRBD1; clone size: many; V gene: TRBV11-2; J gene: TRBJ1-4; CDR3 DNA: TGTGCCAGCAGCCGGGACAGGGATAATGAAAAACTGTTTTTT; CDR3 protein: CASSRDRDNEKLFF
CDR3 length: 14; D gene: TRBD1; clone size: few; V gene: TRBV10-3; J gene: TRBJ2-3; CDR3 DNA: TGTGCCGCCGGAGGGGGACAGGGGGCAGATACGCAGTATTTT; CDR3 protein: CAAGGGQGADTQYF
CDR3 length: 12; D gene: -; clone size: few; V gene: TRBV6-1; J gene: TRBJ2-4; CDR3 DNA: TGTGCCAGCAGTAGGGGTAGCATCATTCAGTACTTC; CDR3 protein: CASSRGSIIQYF
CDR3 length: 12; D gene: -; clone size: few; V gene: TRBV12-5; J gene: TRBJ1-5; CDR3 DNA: TGTGCTAGTGGTTTGGCCGATCAGCCCCAGCATTTT; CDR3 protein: CASGLADQPQHF
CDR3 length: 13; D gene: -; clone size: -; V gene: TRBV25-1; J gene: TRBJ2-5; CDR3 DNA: TGTGCCAGCAGTGGCCTCGGGATAGAGACCCAGTACTTC; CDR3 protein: CASSGLGIETQYF
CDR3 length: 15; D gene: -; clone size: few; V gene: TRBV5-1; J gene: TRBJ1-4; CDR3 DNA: TGCGCCAGCAGCTTGGGGCCGTCGACAGATGAAAAACTGTTTTTT; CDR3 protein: CASSLGPSTDEKLFF
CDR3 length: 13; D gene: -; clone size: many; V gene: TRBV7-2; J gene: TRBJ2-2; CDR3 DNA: TGTGCCAGCGCCCTAGCGAACACCGGGGAGCTGTTTTTT; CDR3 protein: CASALANTGELFF
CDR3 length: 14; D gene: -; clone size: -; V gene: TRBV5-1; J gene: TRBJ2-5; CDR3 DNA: TGCGCCAGCAGCCTACAGGGACCCCAAGAGACCCAGTACTTC; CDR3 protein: CASSLQGPQETQYF
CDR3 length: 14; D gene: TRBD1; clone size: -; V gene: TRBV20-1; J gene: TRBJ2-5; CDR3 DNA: TGCAGTGCTAGGGGACAGGGTGGGCGAGAGACCCAGTACTTC; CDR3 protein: CSARGQGGRETQYF
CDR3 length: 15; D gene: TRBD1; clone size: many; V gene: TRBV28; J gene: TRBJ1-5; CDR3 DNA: TGTGCCAGCAGTCCACATGGAGGGGGCGTACAGCCCCAGCATTTT; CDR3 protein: CASSPHGGGVQPQHF
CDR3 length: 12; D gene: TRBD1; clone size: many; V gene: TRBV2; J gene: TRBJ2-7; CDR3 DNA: TGTGCCAGCAGTTCCGGGACAGACGAGCAGTACTTC; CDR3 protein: CASSSGTDEQYF
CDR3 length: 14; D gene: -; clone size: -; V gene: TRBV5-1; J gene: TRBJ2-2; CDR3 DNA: TGCGCCAGCAGCTTGAATGCGAACACCGGGGAGCTGTTTTTT; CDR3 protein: CASSLNANTGELFF
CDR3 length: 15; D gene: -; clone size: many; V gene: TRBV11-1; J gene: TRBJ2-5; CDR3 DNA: TGTGCCAGCAGCTTGGACACAGCCGGCCAAGCGACCCAGTACTTC; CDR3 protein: CASSLDTAGQATQYF
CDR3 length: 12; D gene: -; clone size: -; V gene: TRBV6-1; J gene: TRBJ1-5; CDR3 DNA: TGTGCCAGCAGAGGCAGGGGTCAGCCCCAGCATTTT; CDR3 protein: CASRGRGQPQHF
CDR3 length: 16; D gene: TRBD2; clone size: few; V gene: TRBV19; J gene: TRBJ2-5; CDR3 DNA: TGTGCCAGTAGTCCCGGACTAGCGGGGGGCCTAGAGACCCAGTACTTC; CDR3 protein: CASSPGLAGGLETQYF
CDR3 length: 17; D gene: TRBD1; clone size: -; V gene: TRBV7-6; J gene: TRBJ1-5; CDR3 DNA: TGTGCCAGCAGCCCGCGCCCGGACAGGTTGGCGGAACAGCCCCAGCATTTT; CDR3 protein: CASSPRPDRLAEQPQHF
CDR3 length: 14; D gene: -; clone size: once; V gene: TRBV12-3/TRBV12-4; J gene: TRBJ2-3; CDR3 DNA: TGTGCCAGCGGACTACTCCCTGGCACAGATACGCAGTATTTT; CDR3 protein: CASGLLPGTDTQYF
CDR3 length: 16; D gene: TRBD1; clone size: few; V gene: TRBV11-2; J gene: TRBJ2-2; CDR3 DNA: TGTGCCAGCAGCTCTCAACGAGGGGGCGGTACCGGGGAGCTGTTTTTT; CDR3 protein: CASSSQRGGGTGELFF
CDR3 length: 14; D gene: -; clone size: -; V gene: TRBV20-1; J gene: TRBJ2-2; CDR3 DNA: TGCAGTGCTAGCAGGCCCGAGAACACCGGGGAGCTGTTTTTT; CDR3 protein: CSASRPENTGELFF
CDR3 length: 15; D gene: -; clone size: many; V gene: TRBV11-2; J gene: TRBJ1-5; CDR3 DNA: TGTGCCAGCGGACGGGACGGCGAGGGCAATCAGCCCCAGCATTTT; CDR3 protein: CASGRDGEGNQPQHF
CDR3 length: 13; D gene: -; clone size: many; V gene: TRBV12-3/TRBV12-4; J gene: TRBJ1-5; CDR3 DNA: TGTGCCAGCAGTTTTCGGGTTTATCAGCCCCAGCATTTT; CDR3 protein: CASSFRVYQPQHF
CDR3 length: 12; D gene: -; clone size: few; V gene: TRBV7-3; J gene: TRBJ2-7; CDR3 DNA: TGTGCCAGCAGCTCCCCTAACTACGAGCAGTACTTC; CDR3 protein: CASSSPNYEQYF
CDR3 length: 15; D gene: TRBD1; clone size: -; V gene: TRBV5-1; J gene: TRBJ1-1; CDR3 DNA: TGCGCCAGCAGCTTAACAGGGGCTGAGAACACTGAAGCTTTCTTT; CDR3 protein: CASSLTGAENTEAFF
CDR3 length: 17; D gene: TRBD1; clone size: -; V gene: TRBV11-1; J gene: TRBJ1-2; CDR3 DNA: TGTGCCAGCAGCTTAGCTGGGACAGGGGACTTAAAGCGGGGCTACACCTTC; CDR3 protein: CASSLAGTGDLKRGYTF